The 5 T cell receptor beta chains reported below all come from one sample, sequenced in a study of blood T cell repertoires in COVID-19. Sequenced by immunoSEQ multiplex PCR; TCRdb stores in-frame clones only, minus some. The sample consists of about 200,000 clones, roughly four fifths of them appearing once. The source material was peripheral blood. All receptors come from a human donor with acute or convalescent COVID-19. The donor label of this sample is uncertain.

The gene calls are TRBV30 and TRBJ1-4; 10 bases are a match to TRBD1. The V gene end was trimmed by 3 bases and the J gene end by 0 bases; junction bases not matched to a gene: 4. CDR3 size: 16 residues. CDR1 is GTSNPN and CDR2 is SVGIG in the germline V gene (reference sequence). The CDR3 is CAWRMTGGATNEKLFF. The CDR3, as DNA: TGTGCCTGGAGGATGACAGGGGGCGCAACTAATGAAAAACTGTTTTTT.

The CDR3 DNA is TGTGCCAGCAGCCGACAGGAGAACACTGAAGCTTTCTTT. Translating it yields CASSRQENTEAFF. The chain uses TRBV7-8 and TRBJ1-1, with D tentatively TRBD1 (6 bases). V lost 5 bases and J 1 base, leaving 8 bases between the germline ends. CDR1 is SGHVS and CDR2 is FQNEAQ in the germline V gene. The CDR3 totals 13 residues.

The CDR3 nucleotides read TGCGCCAGCAGACTAGCGGGCACAGATACGCAGTATTTT. Translated: CASRLAGTDTQYF. The V call is TRBV10-2, the J call TRBJ2-3; 8 bases are shared with TRBD2. From germline, CDR1 is WSHSY and CDR2 SAAADI. The CDR3 spans 13 residues. The V and J ends lost 6 bases and 1 base, in that order; junction bases with no gene match: 0.

V is TRBV12-3 or TRBV12-4 and J is TRBJ2-7; 7 bases fit TRBD1. The CDR3 totals 12 residues. The V segment lost 6 bases and the J segment 7 bases; nucleotides outside the gene matches: 6. CDR3 residues: CASSTIRGEQYF. CDR3 nucleotide sequence: TGTGCCAGCAGCACGATCAGGGGGGAGCAGTACTTC.

Note on this clone: This sample also contains other DNA sequences that code for the same CDR3. The V call is TRBV3-1 (or the pseudogene TRBV3-2), the J call TRBJ1-5; TRBD1 is a possible D gene (6 bases). Trimming left V 5 bases short and J 7 bases short, with 12 bases between. The germline V gene has CDR1 LGHDT and CDR2 YNNKEL (reference sequence). CDR3 length: 13 amino acids. CDR3 sequence (DNA): TGTGCCAGCAGCTCGACAGGCGGGCAGCCCCAGCATTTT. This encodes CASSSTGGQPQHF.